The 23 T cell receptor beta chains below come from one sample, sequenced in a study of T-cell memory formation after mild COVID-19. One entry per CDR3 protein, called by TCRdb with MiXCR from the 5' RACE reads. The sample lists almost 550,000 distinct CDR3 sequences, roughly 20% occurring once. Sequences were obtained from PBMCs or a T cell subset sorted from them (not recorded which). Receptors were obtained from an adult woman who had mild COVID-19 (a few samples of this study predate the infection). Cell type and time point are not known.

CDR3 in amino acids: CSAPGTSTDTQYF. CDR3 nucleotide sequence: TGCAGTGCCCCCGGGACTAGCACAGATACGCAGTATTTT. The chain carries TRBV20-1 and TRBJ2-3, with D maybe TRBD2 (6 bases). The V end was cut by 6 bases, the J end by 0 bases, with 10 bases between. This CDR3 is built from 13 residues. Germline lookup yields CDR1 DFQATT and CDR2 SNEGSKA (reference sequence).

This rearrangement joins TRBV2 to TRBJ1-1; the match to TRBD1 covers 7 bases. This CDR3 is 14 amino acids long. Looked up from germline, CDR1 is SNHLY and CDR2 is FYNNEI. The J segment lost 3 bases and the V segment lost 5 bases, leaving 6 bases of the junction unmatched. The CDR3 DNA is TGTGCCAGCAGTTCCGACAGGGTGGACACTGAAGCTTTCTTT. Its translation is CASSSDRVDTEAFF.

This chain connects TRBV6-2 or TRBV6-3 to TRBJ2-7, with 9 bases aligning to TRBD2. With 7 bases clipped from V and 5 bases from J, the junction kept 18 bases outside the gene matches. The CDR3 consists of 17 residues. Germline CDR1 MNHEY, CDR2 SVGEGT. The CDR3 region has the DNA TGTGCCAGCAACTTCGGGCATCTAGCGGGAAGGTCCAACGAGCAGTACTTC. Its translation: CASNFGHLAGRSNEQYF.

The V gene is TRBV27, the J gene TRBJ2-5; TRBD2 matches 11 bases. CDR1 MNHEY and CDR2 SMNVEV come from the germline V gene (reference sequence). The CDR3 is 18 amino acids. Trimming removed 4 bases from V and 1 base from J; junction bases left unmatched: 11. The CDR3: CASSSQTSGTGFQETQYF. The CDR3 DNA is TGTGCCAGCAGTTCCCAGACTAGCGGGACAGGGTTCCAAGAGACCCAGTACTTC.

This clonotype has just a few counts. This chain uses TRBV7-2 with TRBJ2-5, with a weak D call TRBD1 (7 bases). Germline V gene lookup returns CDR1 SGHTA and CDR2 FQGNSA. This CDR3 is built from 16 residues. V was trimmed by 5 bases and J by 1 base, leaving 17 bases between them. This CDR3 reads CASSPGGGPVQETQYF. In DNA, the CDR3 is TGTGCCAGCAGCCCAGGGGGAGGCCCCGTCCAAGAGACCCAGTACTTC.

There are a few counts of this clonotype. This chain links TRBV12-3 or TRBV12-4 with TRBJ1-1; weak D call: TRBD1 (6 bases). With 5 bases removed from V and 2 bases from J, the gap between germline ends came to 15 bases. CDR3 length equals 15 residues. The CDR3 here is CASSLGGSLNTEAFF. The CDR3 bases are TGTGCCAGCAGTCTTGGGGGCAGCCTCAACACTGAAGCTTTCTTT.

The chain joins TRBV4-2 to TRBJ2-7; a weak D match, TRBD1 (6 bases). The germline gives CDR1 LGHNA, CDR2 YNFKEQ. This CDR3 has 18 residues. V dropped 0 bases and J dropped 2 bases, with 20 bases sitting between them. The CDR3 DNA is TGTGCCAGCAGCCAAGATTCCCCTACAGGGTCCGTTACCTACGAGCAGTACTTC. Its protein product is CASSQDSPTGSVTYEQYF.

This clonotype was seen a handful of times. The V gene is TRBV5-1, the J gene TRBJ1-2, with TRBD1 matching over 8 bases. The CDR3 has 14 residues. Trimming removed 5 bases from V and 4 bases from J; junction bases left unmatched: 7. Per germline, CDR1 SGHRS and CDR2 YFSETQ. The CDR3 DNA follows: TGCGCCAGCAGACCGGGACAGGTCCTCTATGGCTACACCTTC. It encodes CASRPGQVLYGYTF.

The chain links TRBV12-3 or TRBV12-4 to TRBJ2-5; perhaps TRBD2 as D (7 bases). The CDR3 runs to 15 residues. The germline V and J ends were trimmed by 7 bases and 5 bases, with 20 bases remaining between them. The CDR3 sequence is CASTKPGLQGETQYF. In DNA form, the CDR3 reads TGTGCCAGCACAAAACCGGGACTACAGGGCGAGACCCAGTACTTC.

At least ten counts were recorded for this clonotype. The J gene is TRBJ2-3, the V gene TRBV12-3 or TRBV12-4; 9 positions agree with TRBD2. With V trimmed by 6 bases and J by 0 bases, 10 bases remained unmatched. The CDR3 contains 17 residues. CDR3 loop: CASSRSGGSASTDTQYF. As DNA, the CDR3 is TGTGCCAGCAGCCGTAGCGGGGGTAGTGCTAGCACAGATACGCAGTATTTT.

The rearrangement links TRBV12-3 or TRBV12-4 to TRBJ2-3; TRBD1 matches 9 bases. This CDR3 contains 15 residues. V lost 10 bases to trimming and J lost 4 bases; unmatched junction nucleotides: 12. DNA of the CDR3: TGTGCCACTTCCCCGGGACAGGGAGATGCAGATACGCAGTATTTT. It is translated as CATSPGQGDADTQYF.

The chain is built from TRBV4-3 and TRBJ1-2; 9 positions match TRBD1. This CDR3 spans 15 amino acids. Germline V CDR1 and CDR2: LGHNA, YSLEER. J lost 8 bases, V lost 0 bases, and 7 bases had no gene match. The CDR3 region is CASSQEGQGLGGYTF. The CDR3 nucleotides read TGCGCCAGCAGCCAAGAGGGACAGGGACTAGGAGGCTACACCTTC.

The chain combines TRBV5-5 with TRBJ2-1; a weak D match, TRBD2 (5 bases). There are 15 residues in the CDR3. Germline V gene lookup returns CDR1 SGHKS and CDR2 YYEKEE (reference sequence). Deletions cut 2 bases from V and 3 bases from J, with 12 bases between. This CDR3 reads CASSLDTGNYNEQFF. In DNA form, the CDR3 reads TGTGCCAGCAGCTTAGACACGGGGAACTACAATGAGCAGTTCTTC.

CDR3 in amino acids: CASSLGQGGGEQFF. CDR3 DNA sequence: TGTGCCAGCAGCTTGGGTCAGGGCGGAGGTGAGCAGTTCTTC. The V call is TRBV5-6, the J call TRBJ2-1; tentatively, D is TRBD1 or TRBD2 (5 bases each). This CDR3 has 14 residues. V was cut by 0 bases and J by 9 bases, with 13 bases left in between. From germline, CDR1 is SGHDT and CDR2 YYEEEE.

The rearrangement uses TRBV19 and TRBJ2-3; D is unclear. There are 13 residues in the CDR3. The V and J ends lost 6 bases and 1 base respectively, with 8 bases between them. Germline V lookup: CDR1 LNHDA, CDR2 SQIVND (reference sequence). CDR3 in amino acids: CASRTLGTDTQYF. The CDR3 coding sequence is TGTGCCAGTAGGACACTGGGCACAGATACGCAGTATTTT.

This clonotype was detected only a few times. This sequence joins TRBV3-1 and TRBJ2-7, with 9 bases fitting TRBD2. This CDR3 comprises 12 residues. After removal of 2 bases from V and 12 bases from J, the junction contained 5 bases not matched to a gene. Looked up from germline, CDR1 is LGHDT and CDR2 is YNNKEL (reference sequence). The CDR3 is CASSQSGLARYF. Written as DNA, the CDR3 is TGTGCCAGCAGCCAATCGGGACTAGCTCGGTACTTC.

This clonotype was recorded many times. The V gene is TRBV12-3 or TRBV12-4, the J gene TRBJ2-5; D gene ambiguous. The CDR3 extends over 12 amino acids. V lost 2 bases, J lost 4 bases, and 5 bases lay in between. The CDR3 DNA reads as TGTGCCAGCAGTTTATTCGGAGAGACCCAGTACTTC. Protein product: CASSLFGETQYF.

The chain joins TRBV15 to TRBJ2-7; TRBD2 matches 9 bases. J lost 4 bases, V lost 0 bases, and 7 bases had no gene match. CDR1 and CDR2 (germline): LNHNV, YYDKDF (reference sequence). There are 16 residues in the CDR3. The CDR3 DNA is TGTGCCACCAGCAGAGAGATAGCGGGAGACCCATACGAGCAGTACTTC. The encoded protein is CATSREIAGDPYEQYF.

This clonotype was picked up one time. The genes are TRBV20-1 and TRBJ2-3; D call uncertain. Trimming pared 2 bases from V and 10 bases from J, leaving 19 bases between. This CDR3 region has 14 residues. Germline V gene lookup returns CDR1 DFQATT and CDR2 SNEGSKA (reference sequence). The CDR3 region is CSARKGPPAGPQYF. CDR3 DNA sequence: TGCAGTGCTAGAAAGGGCCCGCCGGCTGGGCCGCAGTATTTT.

Here the CDR3 DNA reads TGCAGCGTTGGCGGGGGGAACGGAGAGACCCAGTACTTC. Translation gives CSVGGGNGETQYF. This chain links TRBV29-1 with TRBJ2-5; 8 nucleotides match TRBD2. The CDR3 runs 13 residues. CDR1 and CDR2 (germline): SQVTM, ANQGSEA. V gave up 4 bases and J gave up 4 bases; unmatched junction bases: 5.

This clonotype was counted a few times. The chain has TRBV4-1 and TRBJ2-4; D not resolved. Trimming removed 0 bases at V and 9 bases at J, with 15 bases between. The CDR3 consists of 15 residues. The germline CDR1 and CDR2 sequences are MGHRA and YSYEKL. The CDR3, as DNA: TGCGCCAGCAGCCAAGAGCGGAGACAAGTAGGCATTCAGTACTTC. Its protein is CASSQERRQVGIQYF.

The V and J genes are TRBV6-5 and TRBJ2-5; 8 bases align to TRBD2. Per germline, CDR1 MNHEY and CDR2 SVGAGI. The CDR3 loop spans 13 amino acids. V trimming: 6 bases; J trimming: 4 bases; junction bases outside the gene matches: 4. The CDR3 nucleotides read TGTGCCAGCAGATCGGGGGGGCGAGAGACCCAGTACTTC. This translates into CASRSGGRETQYF.

This clonotype has at least ten counts. V gene TRBV7-2 combines with J gene TRBJ2-7; 10 bases agree with TRBD1. The V gene end was trimmed by 1 base and the J gene end by 1 base; junction bases not matched to a gene: 1. The CDR3 length is 15 residues. Looked up from germline, CDR1 is SGHTA and CDR2 is FQGNSA. This CDR3 is CASSLGGQGSYEQYF. The CDR3 coding sequence is TGTGCCAGCAGCTTAGGGGGACAGGGGTCCTACGAGCAGTACTTC.